The 25 T cell receptor beta chains listed next were all sequenced from one sample in a study of cytomegalovirus exposure and HLA in healthy donors. The PCR was carried out with 60 Vbeta primers and 13 Jbeta primers. Sequenced by immunoSEQ multiplex PCR; TCRdb stores in-frame clones only, minus some. Of some 88,000 clones in the sample, roughly three fifths are singletons; the top ten hold about 6.7%. Sequenced material: PBMCs. These receptors originate from a woman younger than 45 in good health and CMV-seronegative.

V and J are TRBV7-9 and TRBJ1-1; D possibly corresponds to TRBD1 (6 bases). Germline loops: CDR1 SEHNR, CDR2 FQNEAQ (reference sequence). The V end was cut by 6 bases, the J end by 1 base, with 12 bases between. CDR3 length: 14 amino acids. The chain's CDR3 is CASSPGASNTEAFF. The CDR3 DNA sequence: TGTGCCAGCAGTCCAGGGGCTTCGAACACTGAAGCTTTCTTT. The complete variable domain, with remaining parts taken from reference TRBV7-9 and TRBJ1-1, reads DTGVSQNPRHKITKRGQNVTFRCDPISEHNRLYWYRQTLGQGPEFLTYFQNEAQLEKSRLLSDRFSAERPKGSFSTLEIQRTEQGDSAMYLCASSPGASNTEAFFGQGTRLTVV.

This chain links TRBV6-5 with TRBJ1-2; 7 bases agree with TRBD1. V was pared by 0 bases and J by 4 bases, with 5 bases of the junction left unmatched. Germline values: CDR1 MNHEY, CDR2 SVGAGI. The CDR3 consists of 15 residues. The CDR3 sequence: CASSYSQGMGYGYTF. CDR3 bases: TGTGCCAGCAGTTACTCACAGGGGATGGGCTATGGCTACACCTTC.

The chain joins TRBV5-6 to TRBJ1-3; D not certain. The length of the CDR3 is 13 residues. Germline CDR1 and CDR2: SGHDT and YYEEEE. Deletions cut 2 bases from V and 7 bases from J, with 10 bases between. This CDR3 is CASSLPAGNTIYF. CDR3 nucleotides: TGTGCCAGCAGCTTACCAGCGGGGAACACCATATATTTT.

The V and J genes are TRBV10-1 and TRBJ2-7; D might be TRBD2 (5 bases). Germline assignment: CDR1 WNHNN and CDR2 SYGVQD (reference sequence). V was trimmed by 6 bases and J by 5 bases, leaving 17 bases between them. The CDR3 is 14 amino acids. Here the CDR3 DNA reads TGCGCCAGCAGCCCAGATACCTTCGGGGACGAGCAGTACTTC. It encodes CASSPDTFGDEQYF.

In this sample, this clone turned up a few times. The rearrangement links TRBV7-9 to TRBJ2-3; 8 bases align to TRBD2. Germline assignment: CDR1 SEHNR and CDR2 FQNEAQ (reference sequence). The CDR3 spans 16 residues. V trimming: 0 bases; J trimming: 6 bases; junction bases outside the gene matches: 8. CDR3 loop: CASSLALTGGPDTQYF. CDR3 bases: TGTGCCAGCAGCTTAGCGCTAACGGGGGGGCCCGATACGCAGTATTTT.

The chain uses TRBV5-4 and TRBJ2-4; possible D gene TRBD2, 6 bases. The length of the CDR3 is 18 residues. The germline V gene has CDR1 SGHNT and CDR2 YYREEE (reference sequence). V lost 5 bases to trimming and J lost 0 bases, with 21 bases between them. The CDR3 nucleotides are TGTGCCAGCAGTCTAGGAGGGCATAACAGGTTAGCCAAAAACATTCAGTACTTC. It specifies CASSLGGHNRLAKNIQYF.

The chain has TRBV28 and TRBJ1-5; maybe TRBD1 (6 bases). Germline V gene data show CDR1 as MDHEN and CDR2 as SYDVKM. The ends were cut back, 9 bases at V and 0 bases at J, with 9 bases in the middle. There are 13 residues in the CDR3. The CDR3 bases are TGTGCCAGTAGGACAGTTAGCAATCAGCCCCAGCATTTT. It encodes CASRTVSNQPQHF.

In this sample, this clone turned up a few times. The rearrangement joins TRBV7-7 to TRBJ2-2, with D possibly being TRBD1 (5 bases). From germline, CDR1 is SSHAT and CDR2 FNYEAQ (reference sequence). The V and J ends lost 5 bases and 7 bases respectively, with 11 bases between them. The CDR3 sequence is 13 residues long. The CDR3 DNA reads TGTGCCAGCAGCAAACAGGCCCTCGGGGAGCTGTTTTTT. Translated, it gives CASSKQALGELFF.

The V gene is TRBV4-1, the J gene TRBJ1-1, with D tentatively TRBD1 (5 bases). The CDR3 is 16 amino acids. V gave up 1 base and J gave up 1 base, with 13 bases separating them. Germline V gives CDR1 MGHRA, CDR2 YSYEKL. The CDR3 DNA reads TGCGCCAGCAGCCAAGGGAGGGGCACTTCGAACACTGAAGCTTTCTTT. Its translation: CASSQGRGTSNTEAFF.

The chain recombines TRBV11-2 with TRBJ2-1, with a weak D call TRBD2 (6 bases). Trimming pared 4 bases from V and 0 bases from J, leaving 10 bases between. The CDR3 has 15 residues. CDR1 and CDR2 from the germline V gene are SGHAT and FQNNGV. The CDR3 is CASSSPGLSYNEQFF. The CDR3 coding sequence is TGTGCCAGCAGCTCCCCGGGACTCTCCTACAATGAGCAGTTCTTC.

This sequence joins TRBV19 and TRBJ1-5; weak D call: TRBD1 (6 bases). V lost 4 bases, J lost 4 bases, and 17 bases lay in between. Germline V lookup: CDR1 LNHDA, CDR2 SQIVND (reference sequence). The length of the CDR3 is 16 residues. The CDR3 DNA is TGTGCCAGTAGTACCCGGGACAAAATCGGGAATCAGCCCCAGCATTTT. The encoded protein is CASSTRDKIGNQPQHF.

The chain has TRBV29-1 and TRBJ2-5; 7 bases match TRBD2. Per germline, CDR1 SQVTM and CDR2 ANQGSEA. The junction had 8 bases not matched to a gene; V was cut back by 7 bases and J by 0 bases. This CDR3 is 14 amino acids long. DNA for the CDR3: TGCAGCGCCCATCCCGGGACTAACCAAGAGACCCAGTACTTC. Translated: CSAHPGTNQETQYF.

V and J are TRBV7-9 and TRBJ2-4; D is perhaps TRBD2 (5 bases). Germline V CDR1 and CDR2: SEHNR, FQNEAQ (reference sequence). The V and J ends lost 5 bases and 9 bases respectively, with 20 bases between them. The CDR3 runs 15 residues. The chain's CDR3 is CASSPPGNKRAIQYF. The CDR3 DNA reads as TGTGCCAGCAGCCCCCCCGGGAACAAAAGGGCCATTCAGTACTTC.

This clone was observed a handful of times. The chain uses TRBV7-9 and TRBJ2-2, with unresolved D. Germline V gene lookup returns CDR1 SEHNR and CDR2 FQNEAQ (reference sequence). V was trimmed by 2 bases and J by 8 bases, leaving 9 bases between them. The CDR3 spans 13 residues. As DNA, the CDR3 is TGTGCCAGCAGCTTAACCGGTCTAGGGGAGCTGTTTTTT. Translation: CASSLTGLGELFF.

This clone was recorded only once. The rearrangement links TRBV5-4 to TRBJ1-5; D possibly corresponds to TRBD1 (5 bases). The CDR3 spans 15 residues. Germline V gives CDR1 SGHNT, CDR2 YYREEE (reference sequence). V lost 4 bases and J lost 0, with 11 bases in between. The CDR3 nucleotides read TGTGCCAGCAGCCCGGGACTCAATAGCAATCAGCCCCAGCATTTT. Its translation: CASSPGLNSNQPQHF.

This clone was detected once. The chain links TRBV6-1 to TRBJ1-6; 7 nucleotides match TRBD1. The junction had 5 bases not matched to a gene; V was cut back by 4 bases and J by 8 bases. The germline CDR1 and CDR2 sequences are MNHNS and SASEGT. CDR3 length: 14 residues. CDR3 protein: CASSGLTGDSPLHF. CDR3 nucleotides: TGTGCCAGCAGTGGCCTAACAGGGGATTCACCCCTCCACTTT.

The chain uses TRBV9 and TRBJ1-1; D is perhaps TRBD1 (6 bases). The CDR3 is 15 amino acids. Trimming cost V 1 base and J 6 bases, with 16 bases left between them. CDR1 and CDR2 (germline): SGDLS, YYNGEE. The CDR3 loop reads CASSVSGTRESEAFF. CDR3 sequence (DNA): TGTGCCAGCAGCGTATCCGGGACACGAGAGTCTGAAGCTTTCTTT.

This rearrangement joins TRBV28 to TRBJ2-1, with D possibly TRBD2 on 6 matching bases. Germline V gene data show CDR1 as MDHEN and CDR2 as SYDVKM. This CDR3 contains 15 residues. V lost 1 base and J lost 2, with 9 bases in between. CDR3 loop: CASSLSGLTYNEQFF. In DNA, the CDR3 is TGTGCCAGCAGTTTATCGGGACTGACCTACAATGAGCAGTTCTTC.

This chain links TRBV7-2 with TRBJ1-5, with a possible D match to TRBD1 (5 bases). The CDR3 length is 15 residues. Per the germline V gene, CDR1 is SGHTA and CDR2 is FQGNSA. Trimming removed 3 bases at V and 0 bases at J, with 9 bases between. As DNA, the CDR3 is TGTGCCAGCAGCTTCAGGACAAATAGCAATCAGCCCCAGCATTTT. Translation: CASSFRTNSNQPQHF. Together with reference TRBV7-2 and TRBJ1-5, the CDR3 gives the full variable domain: GAGVSQSPSNKVTEKGKDVELRCDPISGHTALYWYRQSLGQGLEFLIYFQGNSAPDKSGLPSDRFSAERTGGSVSTLTIQRTQQEDSAVYLCASSFRTNSNQPQHFGDGTRLSIL.

The V and J genes are TRBV28 and TRBJ1-4; the D is unclear. CDR1 is MDHEN and CDR2 is SYDVKM in the germline V gene. V was pared by 5 bases and J by 8 bases, with 15 bases between. The CDR3 runs 14 residues. The CDR3 region is CASSLDQAGEKLFF. CDR3 bases: TGTGCCAGCAGTCTGGACCAGGCGGGGGAAAAACTGTTTTTT.

This clone was seen just once. The chain employs TRBV18 and TRBJ1-2, with D possibly being TRBD1 (5 bases). The CDR3 consists of 12 residues. The V gene's germline CDR1 is KGHSH and CDR2 LQKENI. Trimming removed 3 bases at V and 7 bases at J, with 9 bases between. CDR3 sequence (DNA): TGTGCCAGCTCACCCAGGGAGGGTGGCTACACCTTC. It translates to CASSPREGGYTF.

The gene calls are TRBV18 and TRBJ1-1; D gene uncertain. The CDR3 is made up of 15 amino acids. The V and J ends lost 6 bases and 1 base respectively, with 15 bases between them. The germline V gene has CDR1 KGHSH and CDR2 LQKENI. The DNA for the CDR3 is TGTGCCAGCTCGAACAGCGAACGGGGGAACACTGAAGCTTTCTTT. It is translated as CASSNSERGNTEAFF.

This chain links TRBV6-1 with TRBJ1-2, with D uncertain. The CDR3 extends over 15 amino acids. Germline loops: CDR1 MNHNS, CDR2 SASEGT. The ends were cut back, 4 bases at V and 0 bases at J, with 12 bases in the middle. The CDR3 DNA sequence: TGTGCCAGCAGTGTACAGTATCCAGCTAACTATGGCTACACCTTC. This translates into CASSVQYPANYGYTF.

The V call is TRBV5-4, the J call TRBJ1-2; unclear D gene. The germline V gene has CDR1 SGHNT and CDR2 YYREEE (reference sequence). Trimming removed 4 bases at V and 8 bases at J, with 12 bases between. The CDR3 covers 12 residues. CDR3 sequence: CASSQNHRGYTF. The CDR3 nucleotides are TGTGCCAGCAGCCAAAATCATCGGGGCTACACCTTC.

The chain is built from TRBV5-4 and TRBJ2-7, with D perhaps matching TRBD1 (6 bases). The V gene's germline CDR1 is SGHNT and CDR2 YYREEE (reference sequence). The CDR3 is 14 residues long. The V end was cut by 7 bases, the J end by 0 bases, with 14 bases between. CDR3 sequence reads: CASGDRRRSYEQYF. DNA for the CDR3: TGTGCCAGCGGTGACAGGCGCCGCTCCTACGAGCAGTACTTC.